This TCR beta chain emerged from a study of blood T cell repertoires in COVID-19. Whole-study context: Specimens from acute and convalescent COVID-19 originated in the United States, Italy and Spain. T cells, B-cell-depleted T cells, or PBMCs provided the cDNA or gDNA that served as material.

CDR1 and CDR2 from the germline V gene are GTSNPN and SVGIG (reference sequence). J was trimmed by 0 bases and V by 0 bases; bases with no gene match: 8. The CDR3 consists of 19 residues. Study processing details: Cell counts per sample came from amplifying reference gene primers. Generated by immunoSEQ multiplex PCR, the TCRdb table keeps only in-frame clones and is missing some. V, J and clone size derive from that table, while D and trimming were established from the DNA sequence. The sample holds just over 200,000 clones; roughly 75% are singletons and the top ten take less than 7%. The TCR originated in a woman aged 70-85 years with acute or convalescent COVID-19. The rearrangement uses TRBV30 and TRBJ2-6; TRBD2 agrees at 10 bases. The specimen was peripheral blood. The CDR3 DNA is TGTGCCTGGAGTGTACAGGGTCTAGCGGGAGTCTCTGGGGCCAACGTCCTGACTTTC. Protein product: CAWSVQGLAGVSGANVLTF.